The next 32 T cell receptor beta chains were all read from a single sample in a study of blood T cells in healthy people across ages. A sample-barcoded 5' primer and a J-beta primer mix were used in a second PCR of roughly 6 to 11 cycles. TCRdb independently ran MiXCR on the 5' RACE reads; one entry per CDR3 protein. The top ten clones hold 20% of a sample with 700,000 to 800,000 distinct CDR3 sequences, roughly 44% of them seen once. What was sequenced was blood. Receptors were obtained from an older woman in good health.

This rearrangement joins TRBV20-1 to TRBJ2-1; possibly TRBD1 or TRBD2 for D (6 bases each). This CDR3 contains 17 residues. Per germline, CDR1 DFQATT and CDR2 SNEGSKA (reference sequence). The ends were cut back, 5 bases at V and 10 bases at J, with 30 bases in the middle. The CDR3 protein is CSAPDRRARAGRGEQFF. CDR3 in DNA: TGCAGTGCTCCAGACAGGAGAGCGCGGGCGGGCCGGGGGGAGCAGTTCTTC.

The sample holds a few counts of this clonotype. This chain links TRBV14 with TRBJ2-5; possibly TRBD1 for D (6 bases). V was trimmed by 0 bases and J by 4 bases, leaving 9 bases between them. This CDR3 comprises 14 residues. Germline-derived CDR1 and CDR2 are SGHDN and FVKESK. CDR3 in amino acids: CASSQDNRVETQYF. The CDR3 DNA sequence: TGTGCCAGCAGCCAAGACAACAGGGTAGAGACCCAGTACTTC.

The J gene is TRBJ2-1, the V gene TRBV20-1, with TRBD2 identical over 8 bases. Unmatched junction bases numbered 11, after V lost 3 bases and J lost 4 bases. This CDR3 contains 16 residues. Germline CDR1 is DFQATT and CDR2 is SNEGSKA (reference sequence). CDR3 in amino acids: CSASGEASGYYNEQFF. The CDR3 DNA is TGCAGTGCTAGTGGGGAGGCTAGCGGGTATTACAATGAGCAGTTCTTC.

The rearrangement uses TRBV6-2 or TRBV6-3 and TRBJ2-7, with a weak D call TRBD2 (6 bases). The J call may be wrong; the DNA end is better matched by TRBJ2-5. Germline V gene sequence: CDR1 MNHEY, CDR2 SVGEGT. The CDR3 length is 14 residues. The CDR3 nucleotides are TGTGCCAGCAGTGCCCGACTAGGTGGAGAGACCCAGTACTTC. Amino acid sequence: CASSARLGGETQYF.

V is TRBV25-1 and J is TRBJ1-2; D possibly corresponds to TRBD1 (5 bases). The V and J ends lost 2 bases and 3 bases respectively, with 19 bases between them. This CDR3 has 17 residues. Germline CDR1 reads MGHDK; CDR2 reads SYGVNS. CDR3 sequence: CASSEEGTAFPYYGYTF. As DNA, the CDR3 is TGTGCCAGCAGTGAAGAAGGGACTGCCTTCCCGTACTATGGCTACACCTTC.

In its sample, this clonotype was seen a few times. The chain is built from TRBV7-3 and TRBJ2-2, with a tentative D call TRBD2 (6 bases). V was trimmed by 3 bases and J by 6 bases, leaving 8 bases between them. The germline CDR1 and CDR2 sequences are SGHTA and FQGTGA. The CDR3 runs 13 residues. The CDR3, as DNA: TGTGCCAGCAGCTTGGGGGGTGCCGGGGAGCTGTTTTTT. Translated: CASSLGGAGELFF.

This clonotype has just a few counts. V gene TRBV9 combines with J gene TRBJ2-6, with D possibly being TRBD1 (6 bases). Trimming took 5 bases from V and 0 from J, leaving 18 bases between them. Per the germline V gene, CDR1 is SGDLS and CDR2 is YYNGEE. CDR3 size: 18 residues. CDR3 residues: CASRGAGTVSSGANVLTF. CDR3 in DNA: TGTGCCAGCAGGGGGGCCGGGACGGTGAGCTCTGGGGCCAACGTCCTGACTTTC.

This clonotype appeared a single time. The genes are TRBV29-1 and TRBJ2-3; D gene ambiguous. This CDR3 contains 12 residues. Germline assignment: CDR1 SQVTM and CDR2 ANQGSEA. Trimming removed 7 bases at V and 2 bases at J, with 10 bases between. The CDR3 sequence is CSADRHTDTQYF. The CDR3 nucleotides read TGCAGCGCCGACCGACACACAGATACGCAGTATTTT.

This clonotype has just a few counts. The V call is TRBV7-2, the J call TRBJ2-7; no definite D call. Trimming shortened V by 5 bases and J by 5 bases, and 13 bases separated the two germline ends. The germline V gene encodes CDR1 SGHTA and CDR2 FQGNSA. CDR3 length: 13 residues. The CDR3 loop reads CASSPRDIHEQYF. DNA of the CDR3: TGTGCCAGCAGCCCGCGAGATATCCACGAGCAGTACTTC.

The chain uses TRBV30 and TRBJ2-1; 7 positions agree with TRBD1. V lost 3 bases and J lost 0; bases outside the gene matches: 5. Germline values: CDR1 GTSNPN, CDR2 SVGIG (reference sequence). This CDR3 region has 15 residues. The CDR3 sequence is CAWSGTDSSYNEQFF. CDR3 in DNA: TGTGCCTGGAGCGGGACAGATAGCTCCTACAATGAGCAGTTCTTC.

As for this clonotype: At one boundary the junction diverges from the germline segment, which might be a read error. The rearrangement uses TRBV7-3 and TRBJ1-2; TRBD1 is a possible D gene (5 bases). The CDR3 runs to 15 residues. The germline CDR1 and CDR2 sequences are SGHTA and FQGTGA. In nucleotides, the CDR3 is TGTGCCAACAGCCGAAGTCGTGGGGACTACTATGGCTACACCTTC. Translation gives CANSRSRGDYYGYTF.

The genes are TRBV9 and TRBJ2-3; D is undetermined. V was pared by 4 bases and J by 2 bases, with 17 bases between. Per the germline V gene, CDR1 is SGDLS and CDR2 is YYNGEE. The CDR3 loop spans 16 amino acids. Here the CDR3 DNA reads TGTGCCAGCAGCACCACCCCGGAGACCTACACAGATACGCAGTATTTT. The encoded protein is CASSTTPETYTDTQYF.

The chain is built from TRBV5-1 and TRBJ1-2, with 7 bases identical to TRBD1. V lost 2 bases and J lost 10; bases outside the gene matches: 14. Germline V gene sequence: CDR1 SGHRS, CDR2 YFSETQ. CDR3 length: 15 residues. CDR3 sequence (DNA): TGCGCCAGCAGCTTATCCTTGGGACAGCCTCCGTACTACACCTTC. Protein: CASSLSLGQPPYYTF.

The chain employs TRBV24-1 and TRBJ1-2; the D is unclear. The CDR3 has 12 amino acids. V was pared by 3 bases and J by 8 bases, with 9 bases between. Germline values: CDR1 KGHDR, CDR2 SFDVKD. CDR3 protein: CATSDAGRGYTF. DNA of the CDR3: TGTGCCACCAGTGATGCCGGGCGCGGCTACACCTTC.

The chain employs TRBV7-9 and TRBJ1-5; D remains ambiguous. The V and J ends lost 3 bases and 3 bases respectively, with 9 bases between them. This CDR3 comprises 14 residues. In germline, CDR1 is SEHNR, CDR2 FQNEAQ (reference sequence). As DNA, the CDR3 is TGTGCCAGCAGCTTGGCCGGCCCCAATCAGCCCCAGCATTTT. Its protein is CASSLAGPNQPQHF. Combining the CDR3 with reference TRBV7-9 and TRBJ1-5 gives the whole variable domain DTGVSQNPRHKITKRGQNVTFRCDPISEHNRLYWYRQTLGQGPEFLTYFQNEAQLEKSRLLSDRFSAERPKGSFSTLEIQRTEQGDSAMYLCASSLAGPNQPQHFGDGTRLSIL.

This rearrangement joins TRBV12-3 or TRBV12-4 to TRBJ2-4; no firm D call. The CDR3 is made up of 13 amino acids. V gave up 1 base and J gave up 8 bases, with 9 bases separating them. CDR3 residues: CASSLESTDIQYF. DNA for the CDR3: TGTGCCAGCAGTTTAGAGAGTACGGACATTCAGTACTTC.

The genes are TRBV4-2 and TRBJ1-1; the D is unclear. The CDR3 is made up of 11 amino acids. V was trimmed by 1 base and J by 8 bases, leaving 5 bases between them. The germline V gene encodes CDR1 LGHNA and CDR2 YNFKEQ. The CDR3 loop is CASSQAYEAFF. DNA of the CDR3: TGTGCCAGCAGCCAAGCCTACGAAGCTTTCTTT.

The CDR3 sequence is CASSYSAPGVWTGTDTQYF. CDR3 nucleotide sequence: TGTGCCAGCAGTTACTCGGCTCCAGGGGTCTGGACAGGGACAGATACGCAGTATTTT. The gene calls are TRBV6-2 or TRBV6-3 and TRBJ2-3, with 8 bases aligning to TRBD1. The CDR3 sequence is 19 residues long. Trimming removed 0 bases from V and 3 bases from J; junction bases left unmatched: 14. Germline-derived CDR1 and CDR2 are MNHEY and SVGEGT.

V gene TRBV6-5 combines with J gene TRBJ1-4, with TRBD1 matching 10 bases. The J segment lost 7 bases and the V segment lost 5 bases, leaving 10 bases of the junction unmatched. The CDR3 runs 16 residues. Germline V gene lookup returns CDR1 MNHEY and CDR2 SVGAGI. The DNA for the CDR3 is TGTGCCAGCAGTACCCAGACAGGGGGCTTTCGTGAAAAACTGTTTTTT. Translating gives CASSTQTGGFREKLFF.

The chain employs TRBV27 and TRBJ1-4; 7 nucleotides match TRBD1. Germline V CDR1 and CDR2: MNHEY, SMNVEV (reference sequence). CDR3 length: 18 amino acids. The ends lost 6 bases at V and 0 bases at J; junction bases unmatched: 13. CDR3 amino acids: CASSPKPGTETTNEKLFF. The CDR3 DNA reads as TGTGCCAGCAGCCCCAAGCCTGGGACAGAAACAACTAATGAAAAACTGTTTTTT.

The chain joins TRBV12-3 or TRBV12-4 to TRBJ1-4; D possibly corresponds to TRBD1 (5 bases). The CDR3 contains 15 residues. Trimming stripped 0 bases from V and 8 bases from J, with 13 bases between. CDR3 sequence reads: CASSLASGGWEKLFF. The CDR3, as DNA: TGTGCCAGCAGTTTAGCTAGCGGGGGTTGGGAAAAACTGTTTTTT.

The CDR3 loop reads CASSRSGTGRRNTEAFF. CDR3 DNA sequence: TGTGCCAGCTCGCGCTCCGGGACAGGGAGGCGGAACACTGAAGCTTTCTTT. The chain has TRBV18 and TRBJ1-1, with 9 bases matching TRBD1. Unmatched junction bases numbered 12, after V lost 6 bases and J lost 1 base. This CDR3 spans 17 amino acids. CDR1 and CDR2 (germline): KGHSH, LQKENI.

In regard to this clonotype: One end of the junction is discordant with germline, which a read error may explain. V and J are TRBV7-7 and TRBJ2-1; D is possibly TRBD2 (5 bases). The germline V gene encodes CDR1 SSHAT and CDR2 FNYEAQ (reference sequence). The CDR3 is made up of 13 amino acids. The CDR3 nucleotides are TGTGCTAGCAGTCGAGGGCCTGAGAATGAGCAGTTCTTC. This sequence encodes CASSRGPENEQFF.

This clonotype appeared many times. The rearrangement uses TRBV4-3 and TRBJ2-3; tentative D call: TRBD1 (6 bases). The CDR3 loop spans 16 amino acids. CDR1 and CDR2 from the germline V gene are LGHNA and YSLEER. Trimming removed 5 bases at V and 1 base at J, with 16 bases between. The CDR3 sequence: CASSSFYRVGTDTQYF. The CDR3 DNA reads TGCGCCAGCAGCTCCTTTTACAGGGTCGGCACAGATACGCAGTATTTT.

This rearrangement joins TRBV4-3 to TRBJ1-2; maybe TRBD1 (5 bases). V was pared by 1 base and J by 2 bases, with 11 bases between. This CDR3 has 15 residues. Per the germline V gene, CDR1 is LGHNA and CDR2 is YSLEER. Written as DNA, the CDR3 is TGCGCCAGCAGCCAAGTATCCGGACAAAACTATGGCTACACCTTC. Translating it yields CASSQVSGQNYGYTF.

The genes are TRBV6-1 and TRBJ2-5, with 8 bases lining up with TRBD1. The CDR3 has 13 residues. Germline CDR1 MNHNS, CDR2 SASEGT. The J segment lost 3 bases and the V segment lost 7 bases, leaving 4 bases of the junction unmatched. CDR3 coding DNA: TGTGCCAGCACTTTGACAGGGGAAGAGACCCAGTACTTC. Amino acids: CASTLTGEETQYF.

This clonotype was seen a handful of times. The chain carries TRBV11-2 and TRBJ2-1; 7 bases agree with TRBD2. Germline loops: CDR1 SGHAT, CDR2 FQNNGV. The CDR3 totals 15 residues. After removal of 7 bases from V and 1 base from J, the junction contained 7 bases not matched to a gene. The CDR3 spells CASTTGGDSYNEQFF. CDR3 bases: TGTGCCAGCACCACGGGGGGAGATTCCTACAATGAGCAGTTCTTC.

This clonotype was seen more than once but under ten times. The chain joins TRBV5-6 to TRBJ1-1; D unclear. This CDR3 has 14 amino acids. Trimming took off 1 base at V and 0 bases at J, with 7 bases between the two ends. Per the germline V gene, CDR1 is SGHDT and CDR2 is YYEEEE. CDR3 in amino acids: CASSLRRVNTEAFF. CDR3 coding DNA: TGTGCCAGCAGCTTGCGAAGGGTGAACACTGAAGCTTTCTTT.

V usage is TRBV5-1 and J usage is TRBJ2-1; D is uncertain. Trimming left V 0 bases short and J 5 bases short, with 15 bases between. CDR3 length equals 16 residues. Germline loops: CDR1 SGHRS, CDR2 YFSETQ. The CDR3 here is CASSLGDLAADNEQFF. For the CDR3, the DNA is TGCGCCAGCAGCTTGGGGGATCTCGCCGCGGACAATGAGCAGTTCTTC.

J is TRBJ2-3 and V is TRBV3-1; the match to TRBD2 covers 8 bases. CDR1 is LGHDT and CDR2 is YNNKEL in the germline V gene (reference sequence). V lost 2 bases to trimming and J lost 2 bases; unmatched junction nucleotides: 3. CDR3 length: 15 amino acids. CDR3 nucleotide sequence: TGTGCCAGCAGCCAAAATAGCGGGGCCACAGATACGCAGTATTTT. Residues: CASSQNSGATDTQYF.

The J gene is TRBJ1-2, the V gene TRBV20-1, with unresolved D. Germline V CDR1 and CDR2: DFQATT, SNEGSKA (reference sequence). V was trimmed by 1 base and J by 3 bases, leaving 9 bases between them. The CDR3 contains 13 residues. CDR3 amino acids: CSARVGSDYGYTF. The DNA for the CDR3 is TGCAGTGCTAGAGTGGGCAGTGACTATGGCTACACCTTC.

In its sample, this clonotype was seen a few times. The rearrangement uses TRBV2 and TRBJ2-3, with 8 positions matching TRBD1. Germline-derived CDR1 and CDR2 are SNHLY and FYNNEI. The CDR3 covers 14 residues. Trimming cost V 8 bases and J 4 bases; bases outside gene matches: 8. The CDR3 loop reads CASSGQGPSDTQYF. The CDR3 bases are TGTGCCAGCTCCGGACAGGGACCCTCAGATACGCAGTATTTT.